The 32 T cell receptor beta chains below come from one sample, sequenced in a study of blood T cell repertoires in COVID-19. Generated by immunoSEQ multiplex PCR, the TCRdb table keeps only in-frame clones and is missing some. This table holds fewer than 200,000 clones, around four fifths found once. Sequencing was done on a sample of peripheral blood. Receptor source: a woman in her seventies with COVID-19, enrolled during active disease.

CDR3 in amino acids: CASSWDRGQPQHF. CDR3 coding DNA: TGTGCCAGCAGTTGGGACAGGGGTCAGCCCCAGCATTTT. The chain has TRBV6-5 and TRBJ1-5, with TRBD1 matching 10 bases. This CDR3 has 13 amino acids. Germline V gene lookup returns CDR1 MNHEY and CDR2 SVGAGI. The trim removed 4 bases at V and 6 bases at J, leaving 0 bases unmatched.

The rearrangement joins TRBV27 to TRBJ2-7; the match to TRBD1 covers 10 bases. This CDR3 is 15 amino acids long. Germline-derived CDR1 and CDR2 are MNHEY and SMNVEV (reference sequence). Trimming took 5 bases from V and 4 from J; bases not matched to a gene: 8. CDR3 bases: TGTGCCAGCAGTCTGACAGGGGGCATTAAGTACGAGCAGTACTTC. Amino acid sequence: CASSLTGGIKYEQYF.

The chain recombines TRBV12-1 with TRBJ1-6; the table calls TRBD1, which could not be checked here. TRBV12-1 is reported as a pseudogene. The CDR3 is 15 amino acids. The CDR3 sequence: CASSFEAGGNSPLHF. CDR3 coding DNA: TGTGCCAGCAGCTTTGAGGCAGGGGGGAATTCACCCCTCCACTTT.

This clone has only a few counts. The rearrangement links TRBV6-4 to TRBJ2-3; TRBD2 aligns across 13 bases. The ends lost 2 bases at V and 2 bases at J; junction bases unmatched: 1. The CDR3 extends over 16 amino acids. Germline CDR1 and CDR2: MRHNA and SNTAGT. CDR3 bases: TGTGCCAGCAGTGACGGGACTAGCGGGGACACAGATACGCAGTATTTT. Translation: CASSDGTSGDTDTQYF.

The chain is built from TRBV10-2 and TRBJ1-5; the match to TRBD1 covers 9 bases. J lost 4 bases, V lost 3 bases, and 4 bases had no gene match. The CDR3 totals 15 residues. In germline, CDR1 is WSHSY, CDR2 SAAADI. CDR3 amino acids: CASSDGQGRNQPQHF. As DNA, the CDR3 is TGCGCCAGCAGTGATGGACAGGGGAGAAATCAGCCCCAGCATTTT.

This chain joins TRBV11-2 and TRBJ2-5, with TRBD2 as a possible D gene (5 bases). The germline gives CDR1 SGHAT, CDR2 FQNNGV. Trimming took 8 bases from V and 5 from J, leaving 12 bases between them. The CDR3 is 12 amino acids. CDR3 sequence (DNA): TGTGCCAGCGGAGGATTAGGGGAGACCCAGTACTTC. This translates into CASGGLGETQYF.

In this sample, this clone turned up a few times. This sequence joins TRBV4-3 and TRBJ1-3; D is unresolved. V lost 0 bases and J 3 bases, leaving 12 bases between the germline ends. Germline CDR1 and CDR2: LGHNA and YSLEER. The CDR3 extends over 16 amino acids. CDR3 loop: CASSQDPTRDGNTIYF. The CDR3 region has the DNA TGCGCCAGCAGCCAAGATCCCACGAGGGATGGAAACACCATATATTTT.

The V and J genes are TRBV6-1 and TRBJ1-3; 9 nucleotides align to TRBD1. The CDR3 is 16 amino acids. CDR1 is MNHNS and CDR2 is SASEGT in the germline V gene. The V segment lost 3 bases and the J segment 3 bases; nucleotides outside the gene matches: 6. For the CDR3, the DNA is TGTGCCAGCAGTGATTTGTCGGGACAGGGTGGAAACACCATATATTTT. Its translation: CASSDLSGQGGNTIYF.

Regarding this clone: A junction boundary mismatches the germline segment, possibly from a read error. The rearrangement joins TRBV7-9 to TRBJ2-1; weak D call: TRBD2 (5 bases). CDR3 length: 15 residues. Germline CDR1 reads SEHNR; CDR2 reads FQNEAQ (reference sequence). In DNA form, the CDR3 reads TGTGCCAGTAGCTCTGAGGGAGTACGGAACAATGAGCAGTTCTTC. It translates to CASSSEGVRNNEQFF.

The J gene is TRBJ2-3, the V gene TRBV7-2, with D possibly TRBD1 on 5 matching bases. This CDR3 is 14 amino acids long. V dropped 2 bases and J dropped 6 bases, with 12 bases sitting between them. CDR1 SGHTA and CDR2 FQGNSA come from the germline V gene. In DNA, the CDR3 is TGTGCCAGCAGCTTAAGCAACTCAGGGGATACGCAGTATTTT. Translating gives CASSLSNSGDTQYF.

The chain carries TRBV4-3 and TRBJ2-7, with 7 bases lining up with TRBD1. The CDR3 has 13 residues. V was clipped by 5 bases and J by 4 bases; unmatched bases: 5. Germline CDR1 is LGHNA and CDR2 is YSLEER. CDR3 sequence reads: CASSEGASYEQYF. The CDR3 bases are TGCGCCAGCAGCGAGGGGGCTTCTTACGAGCAGTACTTC.

The table lists this clone with a few counts. The chain uses TRBV12-3 or TRBV12-4 and TRBJ2-2; 8 bases match TRBD2. The V gene end was trimmed by 6 bases and the J gene end by 7 bases; junction bases not matched to a gene: 4. The CDR3 length is 13 residues. Here the CDR3 reads CASREREIGELFF. As DNA, the CDR3 is TGTGCCAGCAGGGAGCGGGAGATCGGGGAGCTGTTTTTT.

The table lists this clone with a count of one. V gene TRBV7-2 combines with J gene TRBJ2-1; TRBD2 is a possible D gene (5 bases). V lost 1 base, J lost 12 bases, and 13 bases lay in between. CDR1 is SGHTA, CDR2 FQGNSA, per germline. The CDR3 runs 13 residues. CDR3 protein: CASSLGPEVGQFF. DNA for the CDR3: TGTGCCAGCAGCTTAGGCCCGGAGGTGGGGCAGTTCTTC.

Written as DNA, the CDR3 is TGCGCCAGCAGGGTATCTAGCGGTGTAGAGCAGTACTTC. As protein: CASRVSSGVEQYF. The chain combines TRBV5-1 with TRBJ2-7; 7 positions agree with TRBD2. V trimming: 5 bases; J trimming: 7 bases; junction bases outside the gene matches: 9. Looked up from germline, CDR1 is SGHRS and CDR2 is YFSETQ. The CDR3 is 13 amino acids.

V usage is TRBV28 and J usage is TRBJ1-2; D ambiguous. The CDR3 has 18 residues. The V gene's germline CDR1 is MDHEN and CDR2 SYDVKM. Trimming pared 2 bases from V and 0 bases from J, leaving 19 bases between. For the CDR3, the DNA is TGTGCCAGCAGTTTACGTGGTTTTGTTACAGTAGCTAACTATGGCTACACCTTC. Amino acids: CASSLRGFVTVANYGYTF.

The chain is built from TRBV5-1 and TRBJ2-1; perhaps TRBD2 as D (6 bases). This CDR3 is built from 13 residues. CDR1 SGHRS and CDR2 YFSETQ come from the germline V gene. Trimming took off 3 bases at V and 7 bases at J, with 11 bases between the two ends. The CDR3 nucleotides are TGCGCCAGCAGCTCAAATCTAGCGAATGAGCAGTTCTTC. Translated: CASSSNLANEQFF.

The J gene is TRBJ2-7, the V gene TRBV29-1; 8 bases are a match to TRBD2. Germline V CDR1 and CDR2: SQVTM, ANQGSEA. This CDR3 is 15 amino acids long. V was clipped by 5 bases and J by 6 bases; unmatched bases: 15. In DNA, the CDR3 is TGCAGCGTTATATGGGCGGGAGGAGTGAGACGCGAGCAGTACTTC. As protein: CSVIWAGGVRREQYF.

This clone was seen a single time. Written as DNA, the CDR3 is TGTGCCAGCAGAACTCTACAGGGATGGAATTCACCCCTCCACTTT. The encoded protein is CASRTLQGWNSPLHF. This chain joins TRBV6-5 and TRBJ1-6; D is possibly TRBD1 (6 bases). The germline V gene has CDR1 MNHEY and CDR2 SVGAGI. This CDR3 is 15 amino acids long. With 6 bases removed from V and 7 bases from J, the gap between germline ends came to 16 bases.

This clone was found once. The chain carries TRBV6-2 or TRBV6-3 and TRBJ2-3; D is perhaps TRBD2 (5 bases). Trimming shortened V by 0 bases and J by 0 bases, and 13 bases separated the two germline ends. CDR3 length: 17 amino acids. Germline CDR1 and CDR2: MNHEY and SVGEGT. Here the CDR3 DNA reads TGTGCCAGCAGTTACTCGGCGGTGACTACTAGCACAGATACGCAGTATTTT. This translates into CASSYSAVTTSTDTQYF.

CDR3 coding DNA: TGCAGTGCTAGAGATAGCTCTGGCTACACCTTC. The encoded protein is CSARDSSGYTF. This sequence joins TRBV20-1 and TRBJ1-2; no clear D gene. The CDR3 totals 11 residues. From germline, CDR1 is DFQATT and CDR2 SNEGSKA (reference sequence). Deletions cut 0 bases from V and 7 bases from J, with 6 bases between.

The chain uses TRBV14 and TRBJ1-1; TRBD1 aligns across 7 bases. The CDR3 is 12 amino acids. Trimming took 3 bases from V and 10 from J; bases not matched to a gene: 5. Germline lookup yields CDR1 SGHDN and CDR2 FVKESK. As DNA, the CDR3 is TGTGCCAGCAGCCATGCGACAGGGCTAGCTTTCTTT. Encoded protein: CASSHATGLAFF.

This chain uses TRBV25-1 with TRBJ2-7, with 9 bases that match TRBD2. This CDR3 comprises 13 residues. Unmatched junction bases numbered 3, after V lost 4 bases and J lost 5 bases. Germline loops: CDR1 MGHDK, CDR2 SYGVNS. For the CDR3, the DNA is TGTGCCAGCAGTGTAGCGGGAGCCCACGAGCAGTACTTC. Protein: CASSVAGAHEQYF.

The chain has TRBV29-1 and TRBJ2-3, with 10 nucleotides matching TRBD2. Per the germline V gene, CDR1 is SQVTM and CDR2 is ANQGSEA. CDR3 length: 16 amino acids. V was pared by 4 bases and J by 2 bases, with 9 bases of the junction left unmatched. CDR3 in DNA: TGCAGCGTTGGGGGGGTAGCGGGAGGAACCACAGATACGCAGTATTTT. This codes for CSVGGVAGGTTDTQYF.

This sequence joins TRBV24-1 and TRBJ2-1, with 12 bases aligning to TRBD2. The CDR3 extends over 17 amino acids. The V and J ends lost 2 bases and 6 bases, in that order; junction bases with no gene match: 7. The germline gives CDR1 KGHDR, CDR2 SFDVKD. The CDR3 DNA sequence: TGTGCCACCAGTGATTCGGTGGGACTAGCGGGTTTCAATGAGCAGTTCTTC. This encodes CATSDSVGLAGFNEQFF.

This clone has a single count. The chain links TRBV28 to TRBJ2-5, with 8 bases aligning to TRBD2. Trimming at V came to 3 bases and at J to 3 bases, leaving 6 bases not matched to a gene. Germline-derived CDR1 and CDR2 are MDHEN and SYDVKM. The CDR3 consists of 15 residues. In nucleotides, the CDR3 is TGTGCCAGCAGTTTCAGCGTAGCGGGAAAAGAGACCCAGTACTTC. The encoded protein is CASSFSVAGKETQYF.

The J gene is TRBJ1-2, the V gene TRBV18; 9 nucleotides agree with TRBD1. There are 15 residues in the CDR3. Germline V CDR1 and CDR2: KGHSH, LQKENI. The V gene end was trimmed by 8 bases and the J gene end by 0 bases; junction bases not matched to a gene: 7. The CDR3 DNA sequence: TGTGCCAGCACCCTGGGACAGGGCACTAACTATGGCTACACCTTC. Residues: CASTLGQGTNYGYTF.

This clone was detected only a few times. The chain uses TRBV5-4 and TRBJ2-3; the D gene is possibly TRBD2 (5 bases). The germline CDR1 and CDR2 sequences are SGHNT and YYREEE (reference sequence). CDR3 size: 14 residues. V lost 2 bases to trimming and J lost 1 base, with 8 bases between them. The CDR3 nucleotides are TGTGCCAGCAGCTTCAGAGCGGGCACAGATACGCAGTATTTT. Amino acids: CASSFRAGTDTQYF.

The chain links TRBV5-8 to TRBJ2-2, with 10 bases identical to TRBD1. Germline values: CDR1 SGHTS, CDR2 YDEGEE. The J segment lost 2 bases and the V segment lost 4 bases, leaving 14 bases of the junction unmatched. This CDR3 region has 19 residues. The CDR3 DNA reads TGTGCCAGCAGCGTCGGGACAGGGGTCAGTTTATTCAACACCGGGGAGCTGTTTTTT. Amino acid sequence: CASSVGTGVSLFNTGELFF.

V and J are TRBV7-2 and TRBJ2-3; tentative D call: TRBD2 (5 bases). Germline CDR1 is SGHTA and CDR2 is FQGNSA. The CDR3 runs to 17 residues. Trimming left V 1 base short and J 1 base short, with 15 bases between. CDR3 region: CASSLVARGRGTDTQYF. CDR3 sequence (DNA): TGTGCCAGCAGCTTAGTAGCCCGGGGAAGGGGCACAGATACGCAGTATTTT.

This chain links TRBV28 with TRBJ2-7; TRBD1 might be the D (6 bases). CDR1 is MDHEN and CDR2 is SYDVKM in the germline V gene. Trimming shortened V by 5 bases and J by 1 base, and 9 bases separated the two germline ends. This CDR3 comprises 13 residues. The CDR3 DNA reads as TGTGCCAGCAGTAGAACAGGGTCCTACGAGCAGTACTTC. This codes for CASSRTGSYEQYF.

The chain recombines TRBV6-4 with TRBJ1-6; maybe TRBD1 (5 bases). There are 14 residues in the CDR3. Trimming removed 5 bases at V and 6 bases at J, with 11 bases between. In germline, CDR1 is MRHNA, CDR2 SNTAGT. The CDR3 DNA sequence: TGTGCCAGCAGTATGCAGGGCCCTAATTCACCCCTCCACTTT. Amino acid sequence: CASSMQGPNSPLHF.

The chain uses TRBV28 and TRBJ2-7, with TRBD1 matching over 10 bases. Germline V gene lookup returns CDR1 MDHEN and CDR2 SYDVKM. The junction had 10 bases not matched to a gene; V was cut back by 3 bases and J by 5 bases. CDR3 length equals 16 residues. The CDR3 DNA reads as TGTGCCAGCAGTTTTCAGGGGGGGACAGGGGCTGACGAGCAGTACTTC. Protein: CASSFQGGTGADEQYF.